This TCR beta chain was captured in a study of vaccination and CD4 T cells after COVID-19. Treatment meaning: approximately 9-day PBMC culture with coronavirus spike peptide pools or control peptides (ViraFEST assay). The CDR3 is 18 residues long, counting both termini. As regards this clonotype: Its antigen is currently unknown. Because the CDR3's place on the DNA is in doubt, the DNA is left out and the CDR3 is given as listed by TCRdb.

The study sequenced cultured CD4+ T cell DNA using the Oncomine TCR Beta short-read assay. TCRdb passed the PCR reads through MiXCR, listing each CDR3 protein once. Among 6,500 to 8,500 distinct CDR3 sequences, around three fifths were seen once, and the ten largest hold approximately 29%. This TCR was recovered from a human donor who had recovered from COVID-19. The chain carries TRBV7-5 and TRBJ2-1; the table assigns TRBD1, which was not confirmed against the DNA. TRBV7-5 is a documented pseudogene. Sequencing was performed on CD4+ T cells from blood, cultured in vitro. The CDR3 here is CISVPEVLRDRQVNEQFF.